The T cell receptor beta chain described here comes from a study of blood T cell repertoires in COVID-19. Study at large: The analysed material was cDNA or gDNA that came from T cells, B-cell-depleted T cells, or PBMCs.

Per the original methods: By means of reference gene primer amplification, nucleated cell counts were estimated. Profiled with immunoSEQ multiplex PCR; TCRdb holds only in-frame clones, not every one. From that table come the V and J calls and clone size; the DNA was used to work out D and trimming. Of almost 200,000 clones listed, about 85% are singletons. Germline values: CDR1 SGHRS, CDR2 YFSETQ. Between the trimmed V and J ends, which lost 4 bases and 6 bases, there was a span of 11 bases. This CDR3 is 13 amino acids long. The rearrangement links TRBV5-1 to TRBJ2-1; D perhaps matches TRBD1 (5 bases). This clonotype was obtained from a man between 60 and 70 years old with COVID-19, enrolled during active disease. What was sequenced was peripheral blood. The DNA of the CDR3 is TGCGCCAGCAGCCCGACAGATCCCAATGAGCAGTTCTTC. This encodes CASSPTDPNEQFF.